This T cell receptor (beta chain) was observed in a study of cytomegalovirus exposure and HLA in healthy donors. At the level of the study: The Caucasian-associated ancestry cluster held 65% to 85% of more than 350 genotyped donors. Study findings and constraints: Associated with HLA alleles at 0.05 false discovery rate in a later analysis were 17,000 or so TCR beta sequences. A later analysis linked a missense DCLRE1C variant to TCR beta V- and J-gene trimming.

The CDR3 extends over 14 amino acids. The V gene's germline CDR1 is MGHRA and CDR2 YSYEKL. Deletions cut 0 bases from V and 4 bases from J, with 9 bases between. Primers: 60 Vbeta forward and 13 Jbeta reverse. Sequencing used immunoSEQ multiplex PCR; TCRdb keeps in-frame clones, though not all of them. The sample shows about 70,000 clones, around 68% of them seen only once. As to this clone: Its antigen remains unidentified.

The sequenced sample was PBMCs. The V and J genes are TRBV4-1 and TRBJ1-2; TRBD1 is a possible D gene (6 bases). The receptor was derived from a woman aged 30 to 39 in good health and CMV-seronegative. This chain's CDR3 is CASSQERGSYGYTF. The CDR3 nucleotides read TGCGCCAGCAGCCAAGAAAGGGGGAGCTATGGCTACACCTTC.